This T cell receptor beta chain originates from a study of shared clonotypes between healthy human individuals. In the study overall: Donor ages ranged 18 to 49 years: a couple of women, a few men.

Germline V CDR1 and CDR2: MDHEN, SYDVKM. The junction had 13 bases not matched to a gene; V was cut back by 5 bases and J by 0 bases. This CDR3 has 19 residues. Overall study findings and caveats: It was the non-shared clonotypes that had lower generation probabilities than clonotypes shared by all four donors.

This clone was picked up a small number of times. Its target is not known. The assay used deep level. Data came from immunoSEQ multiplex PCR; TCRdb stores just in-frame clones and leaves some out. The sample consists of some 700,000 clones, roughly 91% of them appearing once. Sequenced input: memory CD8+ T cells from PBMCs. Subset indicated: CD45RO+ cells pooled with CCR7-negative TemRA cells. The receptor's source is a man younger than 35 in good health. Some clones in this sample may be carry-over from other donors' samples. The J gene is TRBJ2-4, the V gene TRBV28; 10 bases match TRBD2. CDR3 sequence (DNA): TGTGCCAGCAGTACTATTAGCGGGAGGACAGAACTAGCCAAAAACATTCAGTACTTC. Residues: CASSTISGRTELAKNIQYF.